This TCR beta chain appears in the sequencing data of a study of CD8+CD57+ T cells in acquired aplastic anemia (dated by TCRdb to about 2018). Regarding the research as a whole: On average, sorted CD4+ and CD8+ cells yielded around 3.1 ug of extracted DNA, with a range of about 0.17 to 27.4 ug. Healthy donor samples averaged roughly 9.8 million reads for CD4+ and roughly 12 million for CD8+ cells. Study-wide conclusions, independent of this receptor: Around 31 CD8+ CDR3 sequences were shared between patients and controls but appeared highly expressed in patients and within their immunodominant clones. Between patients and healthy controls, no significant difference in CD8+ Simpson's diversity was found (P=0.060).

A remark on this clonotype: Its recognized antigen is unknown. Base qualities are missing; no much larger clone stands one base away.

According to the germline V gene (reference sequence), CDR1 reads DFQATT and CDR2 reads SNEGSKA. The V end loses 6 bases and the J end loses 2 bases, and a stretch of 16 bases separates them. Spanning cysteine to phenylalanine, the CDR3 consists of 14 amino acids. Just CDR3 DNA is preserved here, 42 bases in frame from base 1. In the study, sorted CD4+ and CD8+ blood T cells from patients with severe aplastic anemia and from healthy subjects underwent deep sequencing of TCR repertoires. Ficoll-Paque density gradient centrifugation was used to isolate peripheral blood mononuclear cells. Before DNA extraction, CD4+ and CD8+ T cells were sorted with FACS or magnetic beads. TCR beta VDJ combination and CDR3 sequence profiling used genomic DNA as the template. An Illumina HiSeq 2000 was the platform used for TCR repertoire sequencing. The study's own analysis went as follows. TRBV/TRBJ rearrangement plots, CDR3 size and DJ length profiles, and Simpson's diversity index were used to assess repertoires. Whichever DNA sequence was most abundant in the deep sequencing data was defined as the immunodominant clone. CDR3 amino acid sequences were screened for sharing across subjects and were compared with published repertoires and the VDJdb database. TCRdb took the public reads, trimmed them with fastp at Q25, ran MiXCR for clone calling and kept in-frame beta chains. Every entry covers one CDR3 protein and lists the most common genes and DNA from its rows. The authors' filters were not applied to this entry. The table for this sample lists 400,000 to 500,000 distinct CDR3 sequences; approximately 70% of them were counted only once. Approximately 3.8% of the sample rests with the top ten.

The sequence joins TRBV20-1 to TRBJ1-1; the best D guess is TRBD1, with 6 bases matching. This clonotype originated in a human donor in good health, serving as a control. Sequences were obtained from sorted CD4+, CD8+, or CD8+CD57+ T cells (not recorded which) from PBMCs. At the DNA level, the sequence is TGCAGTGCCGGACTGGGGGGCTTTAACACTGAAGCTTTCTTT. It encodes CSAGLGGFNTEAFF.